These 13 T cell receptor beta chains originate from one sample sequenced in a study of early T cells in non-severe SARS-CoV-2 infection. TCRdb fed the 5' RACE reads into MiXCR, producing one record per CDR3 protein. This sample yields more than 70,000 distinct CDR3 sequences, of which approximately 11% are seen a single time; around 13% belongs to the top ten. Here the sequenced sample was whole blood, taken at baseline. The receptors come from an adult who was a healthcare worker with PCR-confirmed SARS-CoV-2 infection or an uninfected control (not recorded which).

In its sample, this clonotype was seen a few times. The CDR3 nucleotides are TGCAGTGCTAGACCCCGGGAACATAACACTGAAGCTTTCTTT. Protein product: CSARPREHNTEAFF. The V gene is TRBV20-1, the J gene TRBJ1-1; D unresolved. V lost 2 bases and J lost 2, with 12 bases in between. This CDR3 contains 14 residues. Germline-derived CDR1 and CDR2 are DFQATT and SNEGSKA (reference sequence).

This chain connects TRBV5-1 to TRBJ2-1, with a weak D call TRBD2 (6 bases). Looked up from germline, CDR1 is SGHRS and CDR2 is YFSETQ. The CDR3 contains 13 residues. Between the trimmed V and J ends, which lost 2 bases and 8 bases, there was a span of 11 bases. The CDR3, as DNA: TGCGCCAGCAGCTTCGGGGGAGTGTATGAGCAGTTCTTC. As protein: CASSFGGVYEQFF.

This clonotype was recorded a few times. This chain connects TRBV29-1 to TRBJ2-5; D unclear. V was shortened by 4 bases and J by 0 bases, with 12 bases between the two germline ends. Germline CDR1 reads SQVTM; CDR2 reads ANQGSEA. The CDR3 totals 14 residues. DNA of the CDR3: TGCAGCGTTGTGGGTCGGGTGAACCAAGAGACCCAGTACTTC. It is translated as CSVVGRVNQETQYF.

The gene calls are TRBV7-6 and TRBJ2-2; D not resolved. The CDR3 is made up of 13 amino acids. CDR1 SGHVS and CDR2 FNYEAQ come from the germline V gene. V was clipped by 0 bases and J by 7 bases, with 6 bases between them. DNA of the CDR3: TGTGCCAGCAGCTTAGCGAATCACGGGGAGCTGTTTTTT. This sequence encodes CASSLANHGELFF.

This chain joins TRBV7-2 and TRBJ2-2; D remains unclear. Germline V gene data show CDR1 as SGHTA and CDR2 as FQGNSA. V lost 1 base, J lost 1 base, and 10 bases lay in between. The CDR3 extends over 16 amino acids. Written as DNA, the CDR3 is TGTGCCAGCAGCTTAGAAGTAGCAAGGAACACCGGGGAGCTGTTTTTT. Translating gives CASSLEVARNTGELFF.

This clonotype was detected many times. The rearrangement links TRBV7-2 to TRBJ2-7, with TRBD2 as a possible D gene (6 bases). V was clipped by 6 bases and J by 2 bases, with 17 bases between them. Germline V CDR1 and CDR2: SGHTA, FQGNSA. The CDR3 runs to 15 residues. CDR3 nucleotide sequence: TGTGCCAGCAGTTCATGGCGGGGCAGCACCTACGAGCAGTACTTC. Protein product: CASSSWRGSTYEQYF.

This rearrangement joins TRBV20-1 to TRBJ2-3, with 15 bases that match TRBD2. CDR3 length: 16 amino acids. CDR1 DFQATT and CDR2 SNEGSKA come from the germline V gene (reference sequence). The trim removed 5 bases at V and 7 bases at J, leaving 10 bases unmatched. Here the CDR3 reads CSASTRTSGGANTQYF. CDR3 DNA sequence: TGCAGTGCTTCTACTCGGACTAGCGGGGGGGCAAATACGCAGTATTTT.

This clonotype has just a few counts. The chain links TRBV7-6 to TRBJ2-5; TRBD2 is a possible D gene (5 bases). Trimming shortened V by 5 bases and J by 2 bases, and 12 bases separated the two germline ends. The CDR3 is 14 residues long. Germline CDR1 and CDR2: SGHVS and FNYEAQ. The CDR3 protein is CASSLDYPQETQYF. Written as DNA, the CDR3 is TGTGCCAGCAGCCTCGACTACCCTCAAGAGACCCAGTACTTC. Full variable domain (outside the CDR3, taken from reference TRBV7-6 and TRBJ2-5): GAGVSQSPRYKVTKRGQDVALRCDPISGHVSLYWYRQALGQGPEFLTYFNYEAQQDKSGLPNDRFSAERPEGSISTLTIQRTEQRDSAMYRCASSLDYPQETQYFGPGTRLLVL.

The rearrangement joins TRBV12-3 or TRBV12-4 to TRBJ2-2; either TRBD1 or TRBD2 may fit D (6 bases each). This CDR3 is 15 amino acids long. Trimming left V 3 bases short and J 5 bases short, with 13 bases between. The CDR3 region has the DNA TGTGCCAGCAGTTTTCGGGGGCTGGGTACCGGGGAGCTGTTTTTT. Its translation: CASSFRGLGTGELFF.

This clonotype turned up a few times. The gene calls are TRBV11-3 and TRBJ2-7, with a weak D call TRBD1 (6 bases). This CDR3 has 13 amino acids. In germline, CDR1 is SGHNT, CDR2 YENEEA. The V end lost 5 bases, the J end lost 4 bases, and 12 bases lay between the germline ends. This CDR3 is CASSQQGQYEQYF. Written as DNA, the CDR3 is TGTGCCAGCAGCCAACAGGGACAATACGAGCAGTACTTC.

This clonotype was seen more than once but under ten times. The rearrangement uses TRBV7-2 and TRBJ2-1, with D perhaps matching TRBD1 or TRBD2 (5 bases each). CDR1 and CDR2 from the germline V gene are SGHTA and FQGNSA. The CDR3 is made up of 14 amino acids. V lost 5 bases to trimming and J lost 9 bases, with 17 bases between them. Here the CDR3 DNA reads TGTGCCAGCAGCCGACTGGACGAGGGGCGTGAGCAGTTCTTC. Translated: CASSRLDEGREQFF.

CDR3 DNA: TGCAGTGCTAGAGACCGGGACAGGGGAGCCTACGAGCAGTACTTC. Translated, it gives CSARDRDRGAYEQYF. The chain is built from TRBV20-1 and TRBJ2-7, with 10 bases fitting TRBD1. Germline CDR1 reads DFQATT; CDR2 reads SNEGSKA (reference sequence). This CDR3 is 15 amino acids long. The J segment lost 2 bases and the V segment lost 0 bases, leaving 4 bases of the junction unmatched.

This clonotype was seen only a few times. V usage is TRBV7-3 and J usage is TRBJ1-6; the D gene is possibly TRBD1 (5 bases). This CDR3 comprises 15 residues. The V end lost 5 bases, the J end lost 7 bases, and 15 bases lay between the germline ends. CDR1 and CDR2 (germline): SGHTA, FQGTGA. CDR3 in amino acids: CASSLVGQANSPLHF. In DNA form, the CDR3 reads TGTGCCAGCAGCCTTGTGGGGCAGGCGAATTCACCCCTCCACTTT. Full variable domain (remainder filled in from reference TRBV7-3 and TRBJ1-6): GAGVSQTPSNKVTEKGKYVELRCDPISGHTALYWYRQSLGQGPEFLIYFQGTGAADDSGLPNDRFFAVRPEGSVSTLKIQRTERGDSAVYLCASSLVGQANSPLHFGNGTRLTVT.